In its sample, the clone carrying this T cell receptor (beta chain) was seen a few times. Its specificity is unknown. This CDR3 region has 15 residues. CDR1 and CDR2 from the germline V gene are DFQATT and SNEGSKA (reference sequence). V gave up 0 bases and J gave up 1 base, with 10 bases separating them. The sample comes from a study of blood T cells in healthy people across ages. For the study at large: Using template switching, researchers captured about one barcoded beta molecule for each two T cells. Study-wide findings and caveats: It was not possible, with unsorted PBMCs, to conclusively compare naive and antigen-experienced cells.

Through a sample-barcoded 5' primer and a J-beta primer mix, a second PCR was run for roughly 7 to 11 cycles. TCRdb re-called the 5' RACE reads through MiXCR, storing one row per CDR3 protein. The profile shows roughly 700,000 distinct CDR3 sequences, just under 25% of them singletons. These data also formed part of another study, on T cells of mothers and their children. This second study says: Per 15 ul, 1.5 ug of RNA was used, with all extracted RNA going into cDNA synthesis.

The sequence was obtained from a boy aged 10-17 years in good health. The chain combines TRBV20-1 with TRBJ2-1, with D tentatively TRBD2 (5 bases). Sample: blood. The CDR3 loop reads CSARDLTGSYNEQFF. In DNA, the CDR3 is TGCAGTGCTAGAGATTTGACGGGATCCTACAATGAGCAGTTCTTC.